These T cell receptor beta chains were read from a single sample in a study of identical twins. TCRdb ran MiXCR on the 5' RACE reads and lists one entry per CDR3 protein. The table includes some 230,000 distinct CDR3 sequences, 6% to 7% detected once. These same records also appear under a second study, on T cells expressing NK-cell markers.

The source material was CD8+ T cells sorted from blood. The source of these receptors is a woman aged 18-35 years in good health. Each CDR3 is given without its conserved first and last residue. Each record gives: J gene, V gene, CDR3 protein.

J: TRBJ1-2
V: TRBV12-3/TRBV12-4
CDR3: ASSQGYDYGYT

J: TRBJ2-2
V: TRBV19
CDR3: ASSIPKGLAGGRPTGELF

J: TRBJ2-1
V: TRBV11-2
CDR3: ASSHGLAGALYNEQF

J: TRBJ2-3
V: TRBV2
CDR3: ASSEGLAGTDTQY

J: TRBJ1-1
V: TRBV2
CDR3: ASSEFPGTF

J: TRBJ2-3
V: TRBV9
CDR3: ASTEPAGDTQY

J: TRBJ2-1
V: TRBV5-1
CDR3: ASTQNNEQF

J: TRBJ2-7
V: TRBV10-2
CDR3: ASSAARGISYEQY

J: TRBJ1-1
V: TRBV13
CDR3: ASSYAGTGRHEAF

J: TRBJ2-1
V: TRBV20-1
CDR3: SARAEPSSEQF

J: TRBJ2-1
V: TRBV29-1
CDR3: SVEWAEQF

J: TRBJ2-1
V: TRBV20-1
CDR3: SAMRVLYNEQF

J: TRBJ2-2
V: TRBV6-5
CDR3: ASRFTGGELF

J: TRBJ1-5
V: TRBV7-2
CDR3: ASSPRTIQPQH

J: TRBJ2-3
V: TRBV27
CDR3: ASSTLGSTQY

J: TRBJ2-5
V: TRBV7-9
CDR3: ASSLGGRLETQY

J: TRBJ2-1
V: TRBV12-3/TRBV12-4
CDR3: ASSLLSEQF

J: TRBJ2-5
V: TRBV6-2/TRBV6-3
CDR3: ASSHGTSTLGETQY

J: TRBJ2-7
V: TRBV10-3
CDR3: AISEESHEQY

J: TRBJ2-2
V: TRBV7-9
CDR3: ASSSPAREVKLF

J: TRBJ2-7
V: TRBV11-2
CDR3: ASSLSDGPYEQY

J: TRBJ1-1
V: TRBV6-4
CDR3: ASSKAGMNTEAF

J: TRBJ2-7
V: TRBV5-6
CDR3: ASSPGTSTYEQY

J: TRBJ2-3
V: TRBV9
CDR3: ASSPRPRGGTDTQY

J: TRBJ2-1
V: TRBV6-2/TRBV6-3
CDR3: ASTGTPLGEQF

J: TRBJ2-1
V: TRBV3-1
CDR3: ASSQAGNRSYNEQF

J: TRBJ2-5
V: TRBV6-1
CDR3: ASSTSYLQETQY

J: TRBJ2-7
V: TRBV4-3
CDR3: ASSQRPDAHEQY

J: TRBJ2-3
V: TRBV7-2
CDR3: ASSSPPGTQY

J: TRBJ2-7
V: TRBV7-9
CDR3: ASSSGTETYEQY

J: TRBJ1-5
V: TRBV10-2
CDR3: ASSESVSWGQPQH

J: TRBJ1-3
V: TRBV12-3/TRBV12-4
CDR3: ASYRSGNTIY

J: TRBJ1-2
V: TRBV4-1
CDR3: ASSQDHGLNNYGYT

J: TRBJ2-2
V: TRBV6-5
CDR3: ASSSWQGASTGELF

J: TRBJ2-1
V: TRBV27
CDR3: ASSSGTGNNEQF

J: TRBJ2-1
V: TRBV20-1
CDR3: SANPRGPYNEQF

J: TRBJ1-1
V: TRBV7-9
CDR3: ASSLPGVGLAF

J: TRBJ2-6
V: TRBV18
CDR3: ASSPKGTGGTGQSGANVLT

J: TRBJ2-5
V: TRBV24-1
CDR3: ATSDRSGSETQY

J: TRBJ2-1
V: TRBV5-6
CDR3: ASSWWGSGHNEQF

J: TRBJ2-2
V: TRBV7-9
CDR3: ASRPDRGLGELF

J: TRBJ2-1
V: TRBV20-1
CDR3: SARSRDSDNEQF

J: TRBJ1-1
V: TRBV7-9
CDR3: ASSSDLSRDTEAF

J: TRBJ2-7
V: TRBV11-2
CDR3: ASSPRAGAPLYEQY

J: TRBJ2-7
V: TRBV20-1
CDR3: SARAAGFYEQY

J: TRBJ2-3
V: TRBV9
CDR3: ASSGPPGQANTQY

J: TRBJ2-5
V: TRBV4-3
CDR3: ASSHLWTGGWETQY

J: TRBJ1-1
V: TRBV6-6
CDR3: ASTTNPSTEAF